This passage covers 4 T cell receptor beta chains from one sample sequenced in a study of cytomegalovirus exposure and HLA in healthy donors (dated by TCRdb to between 2016 and 2019). Libraries were built with the immunoSEQ multiplex PCR assay. Not all clones reach the TCRdb copy of this immuneACCESS table, which keeps in-frame sequences only. Checked studies attribute under half of the gap to unresolved V genes and leave the rest unexplained. The sample data list 200,000 to 300,000 clones, and 90% of these were observed just once. The top ten clones comprise under 4% of the sample. The sample consisted of PBMCs. These TCRs come from a woman in her 30s in good health and CMV-seronegative.

The rearrangement links TRBV4-2 to TRBJ2-1; TRBD1 aligns across 7 bases. The CDR3 contains 15 residues. Looked up from germline, CDR1 is LGHNA and CDR2 is YNFKEQ. V trimming: 2 bases; J trimming: 3 bases; junction bases outside the gene matches: 4. CDR3: CASSQPGQFYNEQFF. The CDR3 bases are TGTGCCAGCAGCCAACCGGGACAGTTCTACAATGAGCAGTTCTTC.

The rearrangement joins TRBV5-6 to TRBJ2-1; D gene uncertain. Germline V gene lookup returns CDR1 SGHDT and CDR2 YYEEEE. V was clipped by 2 bases and J by 8 bases, with 8 bases between them. CDR3 length: 12 amino acids. CDR3 protein: CASSLQNYEQFF. In nucleotides, the CDR3 is TGTGCCAGCAGCTTACAGAACTATGAGCAGTTCTTC.

V is TRBV5-1 and J is TRBJ2-5, with D possibly being TRBD2 (7 bases). The CDR3 runs to 14 residues. V was cut by 4 bases and J by 4 bases, with 14 bases left in between. Germline assignment: CDR1 SGHRS and CDR2 YFSETQ. CDR3 sequence: CASSGRGGRETQYF. CDR3 coding DNA: TGCGCCAGCAGCGGAAGGGGGGGCAGAGAGACCCAGTACTTC.

This clone was counted only a few times. This chain uses TRBV27 with TRBJ2-3; no reliable D call. CDR1 is MNHEY, CDR2 SMNVEV, per germline (reference sequence). This CDR3 is 14 amino acids long. Trimming removed 6 bases from V and 0 bases from J, with 10 bases in between. CDR3: CASSYLRSTDTQYF. CDR3 bases: TGTGCCAGCAGCTACTTGCGGAGCACAGATACGCAGTATTTT.